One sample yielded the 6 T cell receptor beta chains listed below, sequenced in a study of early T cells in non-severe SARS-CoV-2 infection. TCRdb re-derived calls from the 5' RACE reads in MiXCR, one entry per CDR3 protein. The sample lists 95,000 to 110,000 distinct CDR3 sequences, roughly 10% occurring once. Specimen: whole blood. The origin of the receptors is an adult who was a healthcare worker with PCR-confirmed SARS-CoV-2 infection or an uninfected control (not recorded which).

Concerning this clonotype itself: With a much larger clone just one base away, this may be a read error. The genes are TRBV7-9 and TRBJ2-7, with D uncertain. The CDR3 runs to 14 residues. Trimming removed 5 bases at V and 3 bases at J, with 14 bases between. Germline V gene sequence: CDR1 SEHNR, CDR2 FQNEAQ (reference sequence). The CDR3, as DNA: TGTGCCAGCAGCCCCTCCGACTGGGGCTACGAGCAGTACTTC. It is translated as CASSPSDWGYEQYF.

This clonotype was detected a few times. The CDR3 loop reads CASSQLLLAEQFF. The CDR3, as DNA: TGTGCCAGCAGCCAACTCCTACTAGCGGAGCAGTTCTTC. The chain has TRBV14 and TRBJ2-1, with TRBD2 matching 7 bases. Trimming cost V 2 bases and J 10 bases; bases outside gene matches: 5. In germline, CDR1 is SGHDN, CDR2 FVKESK. This CDR3 contains 13 residues.

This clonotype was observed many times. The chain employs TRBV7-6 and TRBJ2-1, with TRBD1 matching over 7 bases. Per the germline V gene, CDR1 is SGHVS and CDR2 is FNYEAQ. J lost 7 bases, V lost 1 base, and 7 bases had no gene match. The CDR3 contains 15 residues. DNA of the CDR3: TGTGCCAGCAGCTTAGTGCAGGGGGTTGCTAATGAGCAGTTCTTC. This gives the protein CASSLVQGVANEQFF.

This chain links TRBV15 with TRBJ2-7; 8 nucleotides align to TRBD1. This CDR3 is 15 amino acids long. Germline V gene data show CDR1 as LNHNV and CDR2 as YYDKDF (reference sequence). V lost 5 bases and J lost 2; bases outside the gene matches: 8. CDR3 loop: CATSQSPDRAYEQYF. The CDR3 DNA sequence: TGTGCCACCAGCCAAAGCCCGGACAGGGCCTACGAGCAGTACTTC.

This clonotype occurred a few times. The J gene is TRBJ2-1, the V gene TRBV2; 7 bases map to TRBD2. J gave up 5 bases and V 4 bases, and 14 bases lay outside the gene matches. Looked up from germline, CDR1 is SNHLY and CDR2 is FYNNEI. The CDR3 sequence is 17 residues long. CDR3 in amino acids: CASSAYRDYRAHNEQFF. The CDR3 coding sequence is TGTGCCAGCAGTGCCTACCGGGACTACCGGGCCCACAATGAGCAGTTCTTC.

CDR3 DNA sequence: TGTGCCAGCAGTTTCCTAGGAGCGGCGAACGAGCAGTACTTC. Its protein product is CASSFLGAANEQYF. The V and J genes are TRBV28 and TRBJ2-7; D is possibly TRBD2 (5 bases). The CDR3 loop spans 14 amino acids. V lost 3 bases and J lost 5, with 14 bases in between. CDR1 is MDHEN, CDR2 SYDVKM, per germline. The whole variable domain, filled in from reference TRBV28 and TRBJ2-7, reads DVKVTQSSRYLVKRTGEKVFLECVQDMDHENMFWYRQDPGLGLRLIYFSYDVKMKEKGDIPEGYSVSREKKERFSLILESASTNQTSMYLCASSFLGAANEQYFGPGTRLTVT.